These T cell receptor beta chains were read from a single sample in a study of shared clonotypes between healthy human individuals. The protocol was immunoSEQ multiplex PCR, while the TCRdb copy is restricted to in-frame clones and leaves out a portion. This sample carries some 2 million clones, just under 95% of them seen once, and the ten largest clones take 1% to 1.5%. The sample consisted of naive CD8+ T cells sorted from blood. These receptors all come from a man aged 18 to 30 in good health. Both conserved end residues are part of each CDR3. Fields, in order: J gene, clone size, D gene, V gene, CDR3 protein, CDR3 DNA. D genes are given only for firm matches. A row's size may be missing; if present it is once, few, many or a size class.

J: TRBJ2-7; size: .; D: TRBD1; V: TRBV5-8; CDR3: CASSEDRGLIYEQYF; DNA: TGTGCCAGCAGCGAGGACAGGGGGTTAATCTACGAGCAGTACTTC
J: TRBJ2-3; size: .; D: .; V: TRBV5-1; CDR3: CASSTEDWSDTQYF; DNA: TGCGCCAGCAGCACAGAGGACTGGTCGGATACGCAGTATTTT
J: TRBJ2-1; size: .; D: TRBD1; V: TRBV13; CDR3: CASSSQGGAYNEQFF; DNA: TGTGCCAGCAGCTCGCAAGGGGGCGCCTACAATGAGCAGTTCTTC
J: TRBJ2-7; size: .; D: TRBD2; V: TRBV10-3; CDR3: CAISESTSAYLEQYF; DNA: TGTGCCATCAGTGAGTCGACTAGCGCTTACCTCGAGCAGTACTTC
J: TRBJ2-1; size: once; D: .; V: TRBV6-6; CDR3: CASSYVGEQFF; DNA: TGTGCCAGCAGTTACGTGGGAGAGCAGTTCTTC
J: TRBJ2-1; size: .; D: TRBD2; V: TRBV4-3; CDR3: CASSQDGAGGGYNEQFF; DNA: TGCGCCAGCAGCCAAGATGGAGCGGGAGGAGGGTACAATGAGCAGTTCTTC
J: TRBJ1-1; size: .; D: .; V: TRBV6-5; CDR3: CASSYGGYTEAFF; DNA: TGTGCCAGCAGTTACGGCGGGTACACTGAAGCTTTCTTT
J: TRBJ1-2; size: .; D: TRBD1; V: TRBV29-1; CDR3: CSVEVEDRNYGYTF; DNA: TGCAGCGTTGAAGTTGAGGACAGGAACTATGGCTACACCTTC
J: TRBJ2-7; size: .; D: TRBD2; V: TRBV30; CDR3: CAWSVREGDYEQYF; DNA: TGTGCCTGGAGTGTCAGGGAGGGAGACTACGAGCAGTACTTC
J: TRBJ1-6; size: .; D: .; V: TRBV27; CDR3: CASGLRGGFSPLHF; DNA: TGTGCCAGCGGCCTTCGGGGGGGCTTTTCACCCCTCCACTTT
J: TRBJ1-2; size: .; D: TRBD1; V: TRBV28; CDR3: CASSPTSDRGPTNYGYTF; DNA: TGTGCCAGCAGTCCGACCTCGGACAGGGGGCCTACTAACTATGGCTACACCTTC
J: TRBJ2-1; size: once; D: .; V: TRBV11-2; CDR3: CASSLYGNEQFF; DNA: TGTGCCAGCAGCTTATATGGAAATGAGCAGTTCTTC
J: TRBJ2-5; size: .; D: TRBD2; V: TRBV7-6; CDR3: CASSLAGGQETQYF; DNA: TGTGCCAGCAGTTTAGCGGGAGGCCAAGAGACCCAGTACTTC
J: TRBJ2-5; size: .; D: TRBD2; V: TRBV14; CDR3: CASSQGGLAGEYGETQYF; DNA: TGTGCCAGCAGCCAGGGTGGACTAGCGGGAGAATACGGGGAGACCCAGTACTTC
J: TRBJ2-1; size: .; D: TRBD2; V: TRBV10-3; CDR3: CAIRFSGEGNEQFF; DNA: TGTGCCATCAGATTTAGCGGGGAAGGGAATGAGCAGTTCTTC
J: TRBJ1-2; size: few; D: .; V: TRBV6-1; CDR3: CASSENESYTF; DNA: TGTGCCAGCAGTGAGAATGAGAGCTACACCTTC
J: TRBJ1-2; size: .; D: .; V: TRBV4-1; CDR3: CASSQDPQGRGYTF; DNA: TGCGCCAGCAGCCAAGATCCCCAGGGAAGGGGCTACACCTTC
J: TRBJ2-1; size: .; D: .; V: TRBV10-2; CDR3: CASTLSPNEQFF; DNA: TGCGCCAGCACCCTTAGCCCTAATGAGCAGTTCTTC
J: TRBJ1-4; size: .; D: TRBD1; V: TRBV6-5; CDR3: CASRTTGLMDEKLFF; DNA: TGTGCCAGCAGGACGACAGGGTTGATGGATGAAAAACTGTTTTTT
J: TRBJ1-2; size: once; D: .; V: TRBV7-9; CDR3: CASSQQTPESGYTF; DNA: TGTGCCAGCAGCCAACAGACTCCGGAGAGCGGCTACACCTTC
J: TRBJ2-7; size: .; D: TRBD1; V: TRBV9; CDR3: CASSPQDRGYEQYF; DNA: TGTGCCAGCAGCCCCCAGGACAGGGGGTACGAGCAGTACTTC
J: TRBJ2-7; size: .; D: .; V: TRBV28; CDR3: CASRPNRGLYYEQYF; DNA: TGTGCCAGCAGACCAAATAGGGGACTCTACTACGAGCAGTACTTC
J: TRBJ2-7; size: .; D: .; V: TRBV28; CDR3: CASSSVQVRGEQYF; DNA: TGTGCCAGCAGTTCCGTACAGGTGAGGGGCGAGCAGTACTTC
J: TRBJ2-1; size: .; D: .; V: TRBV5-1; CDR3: CASSLGLYGATYNEQFF; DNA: TGCGCCAGCAGCTTGGGATTATACGGGGCCACCTACAATGAGCAGTTCTTC
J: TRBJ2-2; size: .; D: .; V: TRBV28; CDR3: CASSSRENRGELFF; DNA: TGTGCCAGCAGTTCCCGGGAGAACAGGGGGGAGCTGTTTTTT
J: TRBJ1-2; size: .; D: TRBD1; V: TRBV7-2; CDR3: CASSPRAPGGVNYGYTF; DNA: TGTGCCAGCAGCCCCCGGGCCCCAGGGGGCGTTAACTATGGCTACACCTTC
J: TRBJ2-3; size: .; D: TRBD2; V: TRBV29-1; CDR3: CSVEKTSVNTDTQYF; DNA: TGCAGCGTTGAAAAAACTAGCGTCAACACAGATACGCAGTATTTT
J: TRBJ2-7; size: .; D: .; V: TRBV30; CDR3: CACWGAYEQYF; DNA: TGTGCCTGCTGGGGGGCCTACGAGCAGTACTTC
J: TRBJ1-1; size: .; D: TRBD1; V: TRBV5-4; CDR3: CASSFPQGAGAFF; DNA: TGTGCCAGCAGCTTTCCACAGGGGGCAGGAGCTTTCTTT
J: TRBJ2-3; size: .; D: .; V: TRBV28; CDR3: CASSFLAQDTQYF; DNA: TGTGCCAGCAGTTTCCTAGCCCAAGATACGCAGTATTTT
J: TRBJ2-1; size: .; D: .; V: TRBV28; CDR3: CASSSARVGFIDNEQFF; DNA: TGTGCCAGCAGTTCCGCACGTGTGGGGTTCATAGACAATGAGCAGTTCTTC
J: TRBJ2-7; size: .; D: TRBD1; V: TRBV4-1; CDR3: CASSQPTGGRYEQYF; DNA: TGCGCCAGCAGCCAACCGACAGGGGGTCGATACGAGCAGTACTTC
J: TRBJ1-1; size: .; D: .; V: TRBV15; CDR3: CATSISGTLQTEAFF; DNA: TGTGCCACCAGCATTTCCGGGACACTCCAAACCGAAGCTTTCTTT
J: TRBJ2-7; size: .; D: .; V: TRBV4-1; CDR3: CASSQAVDYEQYF; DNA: TGCGCCAGCAGCCAAGCCGTAGACTACGAGCAGTACTTC
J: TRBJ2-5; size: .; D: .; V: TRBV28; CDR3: CASSNLSGGREETQYF; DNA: TGTGCCAGCAGTAACCTTTCGGGGGGCCGAGAAGAGACCCAGTACTTC
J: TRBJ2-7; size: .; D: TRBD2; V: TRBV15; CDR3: CATSRDLGLAGGGYEQYF; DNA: TGTGCCACCAGCAGAGATTTGGGACTAGCGGGAGGAGGTTACGAGCAGTACTTC